One and the same sample provided the 8 T cell receptor beta chains below, sequenced in a study of blood T cell repertoires in COVID-19. Here immunoSEQ multiplex PCR was the method, and the copy in TCRdb shows in-frame clones only, minus some. The table includes more than 110,000 clones, about 80% detected once. Sequencing input: peripheral blood. The receptors originated from a human donor in a cohort sampled during active COVID-19.

This clone has just a few counts. This sequence joins TRBV11-3 and TRBJ2-5; TRBD2 might be the D (5 bases). Germline V gives CDR1 SGHNT, CDR2 YENEEA. Trimming removed 4 bases from V and 5 bases from J, with 23 bases in between. CDR3 length equals 17 residues. CDR3 region: CASSSQKTGFRSETQYF. CDR3 DNA: TGTGCCAGCAGCTCTCAGAAAACGGGGTTTCGGTCGGAGACCCAGTACTTC.

J is TRBJ1-2 and V is TRBV10-2; possible D gene TRBD1, 5 bases. CDR3 length equals 14 residues. Trimming removed 6 bases from V and 8 bases from J, with 19 bases in between. Germline CDR1 is WSHSY and CDR2 is SAAADI. CDR3 sequence reads: CASSPLGGDGGYTF. In nucleotides, the CDR3 is TGCGCCAGCAGCCCTTTGGGGGGGGACGGCGGCTACACCTTC.

The V call is TRBV3-1 (or the pseudogene TRBV3-2), the J call TRBJ1-5, with 12 positions matching TRBD1. The CDR3 is made up of 17 amino acids. Losses at the gene ends were 1 base for V and 2 bases for J; bases not matched to a gene: 3. From germline, CDR1 is LGHDT and CDR2 YNNKEL (reference sequence). The CDR3 loop reads CASSQGWDRGRNQPQHF. Written as DNA, the CDR3 is TGTGCCAGCAGCCAAGGATGGGACAGGGGGCGCAATCAGCCCCAGCATTTT.

The V and J genes are TRBV19 and TRBJ1-2; D not certain. The V end lost 5 bases, the J end lost 4 bases, and 5 bases lay between the germline ends. Germline V gives CDR1 LNHDA, CDR2 SQIVND (reference sequence). The CDR3 has 11 amino acids. CDR3 in amino acids: CASSQLYGYTF. The CDR3 DNA sequence: TGTGCCAGTAGTCAACTCTATGGCTACACCTTC.

Regarding this clone: One junction end does not reproduce the germline sequence, and a read error may be involved. CDR3 DNA sequence: TGCTGCGGACAGTTAAGCAATCAGCCCCAGCATTTT. Its protein product is CCGQLSNQPQHF. V gene TRBV24-1 combines with J gene TRBJ1-5; possibly TRBD1 for D (6 bases). Germline V gene sequence: CDR1 KGHDR, CDR2 SFDVKD. This CDR3 is built from 12 residues.

J is TRBJ1-1 and V is TRBV19; weak D call: TRBD1 (5 bases). Germline-derived CDR1 and CDR2 are LNHDA and SQIVND (reference sequence). The CDR3 is made up of 16 amino acids. Trimming left V 6 bases short and J 3 bases short, with 20 bases between. CDR3 nucleotide sequence: TGTGCCAGTAGGTTGGCGTCAAACCAGGGTTACACTGAAGCTTTCTTT. This gives the protein CASRLASNQGYTEAFF.

The chain combines TRBV11-3 with TRBJ2-5, with TRBD1 identical over 12 bases. The CDR3 sequence is 16 residues long. V shed 5 bases and J 5 bases; nucleotides not matched to a gene: 9. Germline CDR1 reads SGHNT; CDR2 reads YENEEA. The CDR3 sequence: CASSPRDRGRGETQYF. The CDR3, as DNA: TGTGCCAGCAGCCCCCGGGACAGGGGGCGAGGCGAGACCCAGTACTTC.

The chain has TRBV20-1 and TRBJ1-5; D is possibly TRBD1 (5 bases). Germline assignment: CDR1 DFQATT and CDR2 SNEGSKA (reference sequence). V lost 3 bases and J lost 7, with 16 bases in between. This CDR3 has 14 amino acids. The CDR3 DNA sequence: TGCAGTGCTAGTGTTGGGGCAGCAGGGCAGCCCCAGCATTTT. Its protein is CSASVGAAGQPQHF.